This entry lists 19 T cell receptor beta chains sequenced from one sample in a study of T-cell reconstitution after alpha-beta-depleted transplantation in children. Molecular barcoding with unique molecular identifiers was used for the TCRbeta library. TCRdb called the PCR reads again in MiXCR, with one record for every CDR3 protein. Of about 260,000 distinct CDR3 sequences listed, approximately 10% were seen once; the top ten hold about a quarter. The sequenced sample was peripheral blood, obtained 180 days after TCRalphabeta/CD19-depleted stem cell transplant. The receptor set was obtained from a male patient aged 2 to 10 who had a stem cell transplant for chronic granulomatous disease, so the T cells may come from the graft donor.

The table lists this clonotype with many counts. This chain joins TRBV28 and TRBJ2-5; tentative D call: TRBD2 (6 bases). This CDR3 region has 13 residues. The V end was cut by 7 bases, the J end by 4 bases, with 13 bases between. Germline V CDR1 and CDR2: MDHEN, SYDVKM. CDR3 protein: CASNREWVETQYF. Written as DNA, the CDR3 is TGTGCCAGCAACCGGGAGTGGGTAGAGACCCAGTACTTC.

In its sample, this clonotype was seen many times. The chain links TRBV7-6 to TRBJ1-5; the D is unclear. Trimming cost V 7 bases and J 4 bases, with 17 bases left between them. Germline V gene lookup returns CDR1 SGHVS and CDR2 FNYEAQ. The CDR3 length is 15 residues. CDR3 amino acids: CASTPVKGPNQPQHF. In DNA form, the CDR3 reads TGTGCCAGCACCCCGGTAAAGGGTCCTAATCAGCCCCAGCATTTT.

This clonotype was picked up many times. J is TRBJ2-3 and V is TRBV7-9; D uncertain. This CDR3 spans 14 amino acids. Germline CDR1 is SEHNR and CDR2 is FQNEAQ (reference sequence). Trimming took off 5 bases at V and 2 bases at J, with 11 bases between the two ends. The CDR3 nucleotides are TGTGCCAGCAGCCCCCGGGCCCACACAGATACGCAGTATTTT. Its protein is CASSPRAHTDTQYF.

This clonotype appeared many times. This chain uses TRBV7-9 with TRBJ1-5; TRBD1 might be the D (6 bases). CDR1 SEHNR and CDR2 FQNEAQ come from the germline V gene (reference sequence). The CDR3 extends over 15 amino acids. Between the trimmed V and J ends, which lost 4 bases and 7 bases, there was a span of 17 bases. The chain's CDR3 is CASSWGMGGGQPQHF. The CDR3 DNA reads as TGTGCCAGCAGCTGGGGGATGGGGGGCGGGCAGCCCCAGCATTTT. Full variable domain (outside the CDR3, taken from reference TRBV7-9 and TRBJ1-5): DTGVSQNPRHKITKRGQNVTFRCDPISEHNRLYWYRQTLGQGPEFLTYFQNEAQLEKSRLLSDRFSAERPKGSFSTLEIQRTEQGDSAMYLCASSWGMGGGQPQHFGDGTRLSIL.

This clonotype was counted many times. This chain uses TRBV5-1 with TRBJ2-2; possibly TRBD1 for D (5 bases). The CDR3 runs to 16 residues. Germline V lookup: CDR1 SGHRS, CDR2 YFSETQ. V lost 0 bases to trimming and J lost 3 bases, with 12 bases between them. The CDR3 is CASSLVVTDDTGELFF. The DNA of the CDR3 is TGCGCCAGCAGCTTGGTTGTGACAGACGACACCGGGGAGCTGTTTTTT.

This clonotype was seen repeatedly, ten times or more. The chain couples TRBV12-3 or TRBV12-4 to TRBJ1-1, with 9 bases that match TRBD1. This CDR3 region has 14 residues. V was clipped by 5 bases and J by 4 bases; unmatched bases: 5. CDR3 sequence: CASSHRDRVTEAFF. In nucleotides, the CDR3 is TGTGCCAGCAGTCACCGGGACAGGGTCACTGAAGCTTTCTTT.

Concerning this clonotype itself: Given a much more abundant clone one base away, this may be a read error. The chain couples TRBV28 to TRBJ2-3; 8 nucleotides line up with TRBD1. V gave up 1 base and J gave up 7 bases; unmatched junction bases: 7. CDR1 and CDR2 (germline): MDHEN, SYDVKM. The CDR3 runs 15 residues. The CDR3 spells CASSLFPRQGNTQYF. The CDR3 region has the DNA TGTGCCAGCAGTTTATTCCCTCGACAGGGGAATACGCAGTATTTT.

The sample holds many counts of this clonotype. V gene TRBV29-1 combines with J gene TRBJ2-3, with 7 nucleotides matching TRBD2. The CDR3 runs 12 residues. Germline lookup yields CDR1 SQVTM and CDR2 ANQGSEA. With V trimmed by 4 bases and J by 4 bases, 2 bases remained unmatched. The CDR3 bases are TGCAGCGTTGGACGGGAGGCAGATACGCAGTATTTT. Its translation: CSVGREADTQYF.

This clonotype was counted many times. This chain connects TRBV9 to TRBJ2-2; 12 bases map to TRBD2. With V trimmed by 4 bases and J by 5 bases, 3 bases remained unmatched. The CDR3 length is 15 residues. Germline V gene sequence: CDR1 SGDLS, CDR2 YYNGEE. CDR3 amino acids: CASSQGLAGTGELFF. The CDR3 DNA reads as TGTGCCAGCAGCCAAGGACTAGCGGGAACCGGGGAGCTGTTTTTT. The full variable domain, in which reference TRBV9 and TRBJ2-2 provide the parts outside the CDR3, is DSGVTQTPKHLITATGQRVTLRCSPRSGDLSVYWYQQSLDQGLQFLIQYYNGEERAKGNILERFSAQQFPDLHSELNLSSLELGDSALYFCASSQGLAGTGELFFGEGSRLTVL.

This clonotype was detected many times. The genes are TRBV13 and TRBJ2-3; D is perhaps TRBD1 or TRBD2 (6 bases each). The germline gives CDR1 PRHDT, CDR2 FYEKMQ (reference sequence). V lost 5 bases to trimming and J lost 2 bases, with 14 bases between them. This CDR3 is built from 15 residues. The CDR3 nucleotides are TGTGCCAGCAGCCACTCCGGGGGCATCACAGATACGCAGTATTTT. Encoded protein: CASSHSGGITDTQYF. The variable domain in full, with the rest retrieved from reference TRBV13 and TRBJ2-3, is AAGVIQSPRHLIKEKRETATLKCYPIPRHDTVYWYQQGPGQDPQFLISFYEKMQSDKGSIPDRFSAQQFSDYHSELNMSSLELGDSALYFCASSHSGGITDTQYFGPGTRLTVL.

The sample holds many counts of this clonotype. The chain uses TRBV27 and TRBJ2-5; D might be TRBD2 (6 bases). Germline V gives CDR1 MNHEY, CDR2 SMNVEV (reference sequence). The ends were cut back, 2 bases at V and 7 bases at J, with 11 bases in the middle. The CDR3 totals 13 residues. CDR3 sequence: CASSLGTWGTQYF. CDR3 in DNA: TGTGCCAGCAGTTTAGGGACTTGGGGGACCCAGTACTTC.

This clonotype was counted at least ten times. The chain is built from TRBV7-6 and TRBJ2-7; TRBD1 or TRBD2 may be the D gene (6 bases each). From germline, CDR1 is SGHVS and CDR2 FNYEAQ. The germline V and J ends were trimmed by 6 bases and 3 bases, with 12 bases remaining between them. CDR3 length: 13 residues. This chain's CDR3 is CASSGGQNYEQYF. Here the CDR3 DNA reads TGTGCCAGCAGTGGGGGGCAAAACTACGAGCAGTACTTC.

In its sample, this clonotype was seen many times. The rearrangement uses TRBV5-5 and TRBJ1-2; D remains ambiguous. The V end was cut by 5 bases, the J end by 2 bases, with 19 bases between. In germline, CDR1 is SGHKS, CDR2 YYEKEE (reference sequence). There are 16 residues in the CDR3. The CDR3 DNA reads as TGTGCCAGCAGAGATCTGGGATATACCTTGAACTATGGCTACACCTTC. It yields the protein CASRDLGYTLNYGYTF.

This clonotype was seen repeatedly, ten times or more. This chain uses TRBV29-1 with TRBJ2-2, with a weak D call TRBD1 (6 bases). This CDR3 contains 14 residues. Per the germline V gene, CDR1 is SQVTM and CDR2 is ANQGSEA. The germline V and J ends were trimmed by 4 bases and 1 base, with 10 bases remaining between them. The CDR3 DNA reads TGCAGCGTTGTGGGACATTTGAACACCGGGGAGCTGTTTTTT. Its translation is CSVVGHLNTGELFF.

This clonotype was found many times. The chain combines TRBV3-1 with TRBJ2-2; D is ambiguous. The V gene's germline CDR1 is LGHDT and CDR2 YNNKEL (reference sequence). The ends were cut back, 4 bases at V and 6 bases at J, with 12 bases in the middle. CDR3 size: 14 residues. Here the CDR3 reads CASSPRPLAGELFF. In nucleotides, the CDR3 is TGTGCCAGCAGCCCCAGACCTCTTGCCGGGGAGCTGTTTTTT.

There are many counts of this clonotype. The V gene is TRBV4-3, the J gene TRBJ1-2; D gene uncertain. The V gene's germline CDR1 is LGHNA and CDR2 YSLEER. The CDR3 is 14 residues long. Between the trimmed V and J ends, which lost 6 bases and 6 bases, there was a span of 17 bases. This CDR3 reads CASRPGGVTHGYTF. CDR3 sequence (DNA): TGCGCCAGCAGACCCGGCGGGGTTACCCATGGCTACACCTTC.

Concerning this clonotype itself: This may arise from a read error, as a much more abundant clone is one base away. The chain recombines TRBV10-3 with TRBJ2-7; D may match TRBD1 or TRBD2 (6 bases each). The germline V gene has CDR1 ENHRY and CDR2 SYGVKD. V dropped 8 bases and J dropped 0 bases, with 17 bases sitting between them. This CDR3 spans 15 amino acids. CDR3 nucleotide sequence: TGTGCCATCGGACGGAGGGGGGTAAGCTCCTACGAGCAGTACTTC. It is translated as CAIGRRGVSSYEQYF.

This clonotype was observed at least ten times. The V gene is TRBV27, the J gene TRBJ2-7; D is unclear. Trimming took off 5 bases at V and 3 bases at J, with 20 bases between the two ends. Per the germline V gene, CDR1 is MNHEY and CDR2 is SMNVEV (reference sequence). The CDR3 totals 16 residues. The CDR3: CASSPTFSPSGYEQYF. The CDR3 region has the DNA TGTGCCAGCAGTCCAACCTTCAGTCCCTCAGGCTACGAGCAGTACTTC.

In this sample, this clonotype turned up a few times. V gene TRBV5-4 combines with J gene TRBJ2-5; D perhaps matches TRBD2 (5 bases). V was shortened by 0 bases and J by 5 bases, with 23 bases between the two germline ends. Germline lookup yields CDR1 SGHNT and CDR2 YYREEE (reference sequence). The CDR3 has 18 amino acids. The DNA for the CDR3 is TGTGCCAGCAGCTTGGTCGTGGCTAGCCCGGGGTCTAAGGAGACCCAGTACTTC. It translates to CASSLVVASPGSKETQYF.